The T cell receptor (beta chain) under discussion was sequenced for a study of blood T cells in healthy people across ages. A second about 6 to 12 cycle PCR used barcoded and J-beta primers. A single record per CDR3 protein comes from TCRdb applying MiXCR to the 5' RACE reads. Of 630,000 or so distinct CDR3 sequences listed, around 32% are singletons. This clonotype was seen at least ten times. J gave up 4 bases and V 4 bases, and 7 bases lay outside the gene matches. Per the germline V gene, CDR1 is LGHDT and CDR2 is YNNKEL (reference sequence). The CDR3 is 16 residues long. This TCR was sampled from a woman older than 75 in good health. The specimen was blood. V gene TRBV3-1 combines with J gene TRBJ2-1; TRBD2 matches 10 bases. The CDR3 region has the DNA TGTGCCAGCAGCCGGCCGCTAGCGGGGGCTTACAATGAGCAGTTCTTC. This gives the protein CASSRPLAGAYNEQFF.